This T cell receptor beta chain was obtained from a study of cytomegalovirus exposure and HLA in healthy donors. Study summary: Falling in the Caucasian-associated ancestry cluster were 65% to 90% of under 450 genotyped donors. Study-level findings and limits: Upon later analysis, TCR association rates were observed to vary by HLA locus, being highest for DRB1 and lowest for HLA-C.

The CDR3 has 16 residues. V lost 2 bases and J 2 bases, leaving 14 bases between the germline ends. From germline, CDR1 is SGHDN and CDR2 FVKESK. In the case of this clone: Its antigen is as yet unknown.

A multiplex PCR was run with 60 Vbeta primers and 13 Jbeta primers. Profiled with immunoSEQ multiplex PCR; TCRdb holds only in-frame clones, not every one. The sample shows about 140,000 clones, around 78% of them seen only once. Donors sampled were nominally healthy, though unrecorded immune exposures were likely. The TCR sequence derives from a male donor in good health and CMV-seronegative. Sequencing used PBMCs. The V call is TRBV14, the J call TRBJ2-3; maybe TRBD1 (6 bases). The CDR3 loop reads CASSQSRGITTDTQYF. CDR3 coding DNA: TGTGCCAGCAGCCAATCTAGGGGGATAACCACAGATACGCAGTATTTT.